One sample yielded the 31 T cell receptor beta chains listed below, sequenced in a study of vaccination and CD4 T cells after COVID-19. At the Johns Hopkins FTIC core, DNA taken from cultured CD4+ T cells was sequenced by way of the Oncomine TCR Beta short-read assay. TCRdb passed the PCR reads through MiXCR, listing each CDR3 protein once. The table has 11,000 to 15,000 distinct CDR3 sequences, about 51% seen once; the top ten hold roughly a tenth. What these receptors recognize is not known. Treatment specified: roughly 10-day PBMC culture with coronavirus spike peptide pools or control peptides (ViraFEST assay). The specimen was CD4+ T cells from blood, cultured in vitro. The receptors derive from a human donor who had recovered from COVID-19.

V usage is TRBV11-3 and J usage is TRBJ2-5, with D possibly being TRBD1 (6 bases). Deletions cut 5 bases from V and 4 bases from J, with 17 bases between. Germline-derived CDR1 and CDR2 are SGHNT and YENEEA. The CDR3 contains 15 residues. The CDR3 loop reads CASSPTGYVGETQYF. The CDR3 nucleotides read TGTGCCAGCAGCCCAACAGGGTATGTTGGAGAGACCCAGTACTTC.

V gene TRBV6-5 combines with J gene TRBJ2-5, with 7 bases lining up with TRBD2. Trimming took 2 bases from V and 3 from J; bases not matched to a gene: 0. CDR3 length: 13 residues. The germline gives CDR1 MNHEY, CDR2 SVGAGI. CDR3 region: CASSYSGEETQYF. The DNA for the CDR3 is TGTGCCAGCAGTTACAGCGGGGAAGAGACCCAGTACTTC.

This clonotype has only a few counts. J is TRBJ1-2 and V is TRBV6-1, with D possibly TRBD1 on 5 matching bases. V dropped 0 bases and J dropped 4 bases, with 21 bases sitting between them. Germline CDR1 MNHNS, CDR2 SASEGT. This CDR3 spans 18 amino acids. CDR3 DNA: TGTGCCAGCAGTGAAGCGCTTCTTGGGACGAGGGCCCTCTATGGCTACACCTTC. The encoded protein is CASSEALLGTRALYGYTF.

There are a few counts of this clonotype. The chain couples TRBV19 to TRBJ2-6, with a weak D call TRBD2 (6 bases). CDR1 is LNHDA, CDR2 SQIVND, per germline (reference sequence). This CDR3 is built from 19 residues. V was pared by 6 bases and J by 1 base, with 22 bases between. For the CDR3, the DNA is TGTGCCAGTAGGGAGGGGTTCCTAGCGTCGTATTCTGGGGCCAACGTCCTGACTTTC. This gives the protein CASREGFLASYSGANVLTF.

The chain joins TRBV3-1 to TRBJ1-1; no reliable D call. Trimming took off 3 bases at V and 1 base at J, with 9 bases between the two ends. The CDR3 runs to 14 residues. Germline V gene sequence: CDR1 LGHDT, CDR2 YNNKEL (reference sequence). CDR3 residues: CASSQAGANTEAFF. CDR3 DNA: TGTGCCAGCAGCCAGGCGGGTGCGAACACTGAAGCTTTCTTT.

This clonotype was detected only a few times. The chain has TRBV27 and TRBJ1-1; TRBD1 might be the D (5 bases). Germline-derived CDR1 and CDR2 are MNHEY and SMNVEV (reference sequence). The CDR3 is 15 residues long. V dropped 1 base and J dropped 0 bases, with 9 bases sitting between them. The CDR3: CASSLWGDLNTEAFF. The CDR3, as DNA: TGTGCCAGCAGTTTATGGGGGGACCTGAACACTGAAGCTTTCTTT.

The chain recombines TRBV20-1 with TRBJ1-1; D may be TRBD1 (6 bases). Germline V gives CDR1 DFQATT, CDR2 SNEGSKA (reference sequence). This CDR3 is built from 17 residues. Trimming took off 0 bases at V and 1 base at J, with 18 bases between the two ends. The CDR3 protein is CSAREGFWGQSNTEAFF. CDR3 nucleotide sequence: TGCAGTGCTAGAGAAGGTTTTTGGGGACAATCGAACACTGAAGCTTTCTTT.

This clonotype was seen a few times. This rearrangement joins TRBV5-1 to TRBJ2-7, with D uncertain. The V and J ends lost 3 bases and 2 bases respectively, with 12 bases between them. CDR3 length equals 14 residues. Germline CDR1 SGHRS, CDR2 YFSETQ. CDR3 in amino acids: CASSSTAGTYEQYF. CDR3 nucleotide sequence: TGCGCCAGCAGCTCCACGGCCGGTACCTACGAGCAGTACTTC.

This clonotype has a handful of counts. The chain joins TRBV19 to TRBJ2-7; 9 bases line up with TRBD1. Per germline, CDR1 LNHDA and CDR2 SQIVND (reference sequence). The CDR3 loop spans 11 amino acids. The ends lost 8 bases at V and 6 bases at J; junction bases unmatched: 2. The CDR3 nucleotides are TGTGCCAGTGGGACAGGGAGCGAGCAGTACTTC. The encoded protein is CASGTGSEQYF.

This rearrangement joins TRBV6-2 or TRBV6-3 to TRBJ2-5; D is uncertain. CDR3 size: 15 residues. Germline V gives CDR1 MNHEY, CDR2 SVGEGT. Trimming stripped 5 bases from V and 0 bases from J, with 13 bases between. CDR3 sequence: CASSPGRRYQETQYF. The CDR3 DNA is TGTGCCAGCAGTCCCGGCAGGAGATACCAAGAGACCCAGTACTTC.

This clonotype has a handful of counts. The chain joins TRBV10-3 to TRBJ1-1; D might be TRBD1 (6 bases). The CDR3 extends over 13 amino acids. Germline values: CDR1 ENHRY, CDR2 SYGVKD. Between the trimmed V and J ends, which lost 8 bases and 4 bases, there was a span of 14 bases. The DNA of the CDR3 is TGTGCCATCTCGGGGGGAGGGGGCACTGAAGCTTTCTTT. Amino acids: CAISGGGGTEAFF.

V and J are TRBV7-3 and TRBJ2-3; D gene ambiguous. The germline V and J ends were trimmed by 3 bases and 0 bases, with 4 bases remaining between them. This CDR3 has 13 amino acids. In germline, CDR1 is SGHTA, CDR2 FQGTGA. The CDR3 loop is CASSFSSTDTQYF. CDR3 in DNA: TGTGCCAGCAGCTTTTCTAGCACAGATACGCAGTATTTT.

This rearrangement joins TRBV20-1 to TRBJ1-2; possible D gene TRBD1, 6 bases. The length of the CDR3 is 13 residues. Germline V CDR1 and CDR2: DFQATT, SNEGSKA (reference sequence). Trimming pared 0 bases from V and 7 bases from J, leaving 12 bases between. CDR3 nucleotides: TGCAGTGCTAGAGATAAAACAGGGTTTGGCTACACCTTC. As protein: CSARDKTGFGYTF.

The chain is built from TRBV20-1 and TRBJ1-6, with 7 bases that match TRBD1. Germline CDR1 is DFQATT and CDR2 is SNEGSKA (reference sequence). The CDR3 has 16 amino acids. V shed 3 bases and J 6 bases; nucleotides not matched to a gene: 11. CDR3 coding DNA: TGCAGTGCTAGCGAGCGGGGGACAGCATTTAATTCACCCCTCCACTTT. Protein sequence: CSASERGTAFNSPLHF.

The chain has TRBV7-9 and TRBJ1-5; a possible D gene is TRBD1 (5 bases). CDR1 SEHNR and CDR2 FQNEAQ come from the germline V gene (reference sequence). The V end lost 5 bases, the J end lost 0 bases, and 17 bases lay between the germline ends. CDR3 length equals 17 residues. In nucleotides, the CDR3 is TGTGCCAGCAGCCGGGGGACTACGGCGTATAGCAATCAGCCCCAGCATTTT. It yields the protein CASSRGTTAYSNQPQHF. The whole variable domain, filled in from reference TRBV7-9 and TRBJ1-5, reads DTGVSQNPRHKITKRGQNVTFRCDPISEHNRLYWYRQTLGQGPEFLTYFQNEAQLEKSRLLSDRFSAERPKGSFSTLEIQRTEQGDSAMYLCASSRGTTAYSNQPQHFGDGTRLSIL.

The chain links TRBV20-1 to TRBJ2-7, with 10 bases that match TRBD2. This CDR3 region has 17 residues. V was pared by 0 bases and J by 3 bases, with 11 bases of the junction left unmatched. Germline V gives CDR1 DFQATT, CDR2 SNEGSKA (reference sequence). CDR3 DNA: TGCAGTGCTAGAGACCTGACTAGCGGGTGGAGGCTCTACGAGCAGTACTTC. This encodes CSARDLTSGWRLYEQYF.

V and J are TRBV6-1 and TRBJ1-5, with D maybe TRBD1 (5 bases). Trimming took off 5 bases at V and 0 bases at J, with 11 bases between the two ends. The germline V gene has CDR1 MNHNS and CDR2 SASEGT. This CDR3 contains 15 residues. The CDR3 coding sequence is TGTGCCAGCAGTCCTAGACAGAATAGCAATCAGCCCCAGCATTTT. Its protein product is CASSPRQNSNQPQHF.

The rearrangement joins TRBV27 to TRBJ1-5, with D possibly matching TRBD1 (6 bases). This CDR3 is built from 15 residues. Germline V lookup: CDR1 MNHEY, CDR2 SMNVEV (reference sequence). Trimming took 2 bases from V and 6 from J, leaving 14 bases between them. CDR3 in amino acids: CASSLRGAGIQPQHF. The CDR3, as DNA: TGTGCCAGCAGTTTACGGGGGGCAGGGATTCAGCCCCAGCATTTT.

This clonotype is a singleton in its sample. The rearrangement joins TRBV24-1 to TRBJ2-5; D perhaps matches TRBD2 (6 bases). This CDR3 is built from 16 residues. Trimming shortened V by 5 bases and J by 4 bases, and 19 bases separated the two germline ends. Germline lookup yields CDR1 KGHDR and CDR2 SFDVKD. Here the CDR3 DNA reads TGTGCCACCAGTGGTCCTAGCGAGAGTGGGAGAGAGACCCAGTACTTC. It yields the protein CATSGPSESGRETQYF.

This clonotype occurred a few times. The rearrangement uses TRBV20-1 and TRBJ1-4; D might be TRBD1 (5 bases). CDR3 length: 14 amino acids. The V end lost 2 bases, the J end lost 8 bases, and 15 bases lay between the germline ends. Germline CDR1 and CDR2: DFQATT and SNEGSKA (reference sequence). CDR3 DNA: TGCAGTGCTAGAATGACAAAGAGGGACGAAAAACTGTTTTTT. Its protein is CSARMTKRDEKLFF.

V usage is TRBV27 and J usage is TRBJ2-5; D tentatively reads TRBD1 or TRBD2 (6 bases each). Deletions cut 5 bases from V and 5 bases from J, with 15 bases between. CDR1 and CDR2 (germline): MNHEY, SMNVEV (reference sequence). This CDR3 is built from 14 residues. CDR3 residues: CASSPLTGRETQYF. Written as DNA, the CDR3 is TGTGCCAGCAGTCCATTAACAGGGAGGGAGACCCAGTACTTC.

The V gene is TRBV5-1, the J gene TRBJ1-1, with 7 nucleotides matching TRBD1. The CDR3 is made up of 15 amino acids. In germline, CDR1 is SGHRS, CDR2 YFSETQ. The J segment lost 4 bases and the V segment lost 6 bases, leaving 12 bases of the junction unmatched. Here the CDR3 reads CASTKEGARPTEAFF. The CDR3 DNA reads as TGCGCCAGCACGAAGGAGGGGGCGCGCCCCACTGAAGCTTTCTTT.

This clonotype was seen a few times. V gene TRBV24-1 combines with J gene TRBJ1-2, with 10 bases that match TRBD1. Losses at the gene ends were 0 bases for V and 9 bases for J; bases not matched to a gene: 9. Germline lookup yields CDR1 KGHDR and CDR2 SFDVKD. The CDR3 is 16 amino acids. The CDR3 sequence is CATSDLLPGQGFRYTF. CDR3 DNA sequence: TGTGCCACCAGTGATTTGTTGCCGGGACAGGGGTTTCGCTACACCTTC.

This chain joins TRBV6-2 or TRBV6-3 and TRBJ1-5; D not certain. Germline V gene sequence: CDR1 MNHEY, CDR2 SVGEGT. This CDR3 has 16 amino acids. Trimming shortened V by 6 bases and J by 3 bases, and 18 bases separated the two germline ends. The CDR3 nucleotides read TGTGCCAGCAGCCCTCGAGGCGCCGGGGACAATCAGCCCCAGCATTTT. This encodes CASSPRGAGDNQPQHF.

This chain links TRBV19 with TRBJ2-7; D possibly matches TRBD1 or TRBD2 (5 bases each). There are 13 residues in the CDR3. Germline V gene lookup returns CDR1 LNHDA and CDR2 SQIVND (reference sequence). V gave up 9 bases and J gave up 6 bases, with 18 bases separating them. The CDR3: CASDSGTHTEQYF. The CDR3 DNA reads TGTGCCAGCGACTCCGGGACCCACACCGAGCAGTACTTC.

V usage is TRBV24-1 and J usage is TRBJ2-1, with a tentative D call TRBD1 (5 bases). The CDR3 spans 15 residues. The V gene lost 1 base and the J gene lost 4 bases, with 10 bases spanning the gap. The V gene's germline CDR1 is KGHDR and CDR2 SFDVKD. The chain's CDR3 is CATSDLGRGYNEQFF. CDR3 nucleotides: TGTGCCACCAGTGATTTAGGTAGGGGTTACAATGAGCAGTTCTTC.

The chain uses TRBV12-3 or TRBV12-4 and TRBJ2-5; D uncertain. The CDR3 is made up of 15 amino acids. V was clipped by 3 bases and J by 3 bases, with 14 bases between them. The CDR3 region is CASSFGDNGKETQYF. CDR3 DNA: TGTGCCAGCAGTTTTGGTGACAATGGGAAAGAGACCCAGTACTTC.

This chain links TRBV11-3 with TRBJ1-1; D gene unclear. In germline, CDR1 is SGHNT, CDR2 YENEEA. This CDR3 is built from 13 residues. Trimming pared 4 bases from V and 3 bases from J, leaving 9 bases between. The CDR3 region is CASSSGQDTEAFF. The CDR3 DNA follows: TGTGCCAGCAGCTCCGGGCAGGACACTGAAGCTTTCTTT.

V and J are TRBV5-1 and TRBJ2-2; TRBD1 agrees at 7 bases. V was pared by 0 bases and J by 7 bases, with 6 bases of the junction left unmatched. In germline, CDR1 is SGHRS, CDR2 YFSETQ. The CDR3 length is 15 residues. This CDR3 reads CASSLGGGEGGELFF. DNA of the CDR3: TGCGCCAGCAGCTTGGGAGGGGGCGAAGGCGGGGAGCTGTTTTTT.

Only a few counts were recorded for this clonotype. The CDR3 DNA sequence: TGTGCCAGTAGTCACACAGATACGCAGTATTTT. Translating it yields CASSHTDTQYF. V usage is TRBV19 and J usage is TRBJ2-3; D remains ambiguous. Germline V gene lookup returns CDR1 LNHDA and CDR2 SQIVND (reference sequence). V was cut by 5 bases and J by 2 bases, with 2 bases left in between. This CDR3 contains 11 residues.

V is TRBV3-1 and J is TRBJ2-7; the D call may be TRBD1 or TRBD2 (5 bases each). This CDR3 has 13 amino acids. Germline CDR1 reads LGHDT; CDR2 reads YNNKEL (reference sequence). V lost 4 bases to trimming and J lost 3 bases, with 10 bases between them. The CDR3 here is CASSLGPDYEQYF. For the CDR3, the DNA is TGTGCCAGCAGCCTGGGACCGGACTACGAGCAGTACTTC.